The 13 T cell receptor beta chains below all came from one sample that was sequenced in a study of cytomegalovirus exposure and HLA in healthy donors. PCR employed 60 Vbeta and 13 Jbeta primers. Assay used: immunoSEQ multiplex PCR; TCRdb lists only in-frame clones, some missing. The table lists under 150,000 clones, about three quarters of them singletons. Sequenced input: PBMCs. Receptors originate from a human donor in good health.

The V and J genes are TRBV28 and TRBJ2-7; 9 bases are shared with TRBD1. With V trimmed by 5 bases and J by 3 bases, 5 bases remained unmatched. This CDR3 contains 14 residues. Germline V gene data show CDR1 as MDHEN and CDR2 as SYDVKM. The CDR3 region is CASSPLTGGYEQYF. CDR3 sequence (DNA): TGTGCCAGCAGTCCCCTGACAGGGGGCTACGAGCAGTACTTC.

V and J are TRBV9 and TRBJ2-1; possible D gene TRBD2, 6 bases. V was clipped by 3 bases and J by 4 bases, with 8 bases between them. Germline V gene lookup returns CDR1 SGDLS and CDR2 YYNGEE. This CDR3 contains 13 residues. CDR3 region: CASSATSYNEQFF. The CDR3, as DNA: TGTGCCAGCAGCGCGACTAGTTACAATGAGCAGTTCTTC.

V and J are TRBV7-8 and TRBJ1-5; maybe TRBD1 (6 bases). Trimming took 5 bases from V and 2 from J, leaving 19 bases between them. Germline loops: CDR1 SGHVS, CDR2 FQNEAQ. The CDR3 runs 17 residues. The CDR3 region is CASSPKDSLSGNQPQHF. CDR3 DNA: TGTGCCAGCAGCCCTAAGGACAGCCTTTCTGGCAATCAGCCCCAGCATTTT.

The chain joins TRBV9 to TRBJ1-4; 8 nucleotides agree with TRBD1. The CDR3 runs 15 residues. The germline V gene has CDR1 SGDLS and CDR2 YYNGEE. V shed 3 bases and J 5 bases; nucleotides not matched to a gene: 6. The CDR3 bases are TGTGCCAGCAGCGCAGGGGGCGCGGGGAATGAAAAACTGTTTTTT. Translating gives CASSAGGAGNEKLFF.

Note on this clone: This sample includes further DNA sequences coding for the same CDR3. This chain links TRBV4-1 with TRBJ1-1; the D gene is possibly TRBD1 (5 bases). Germline V gene data show CDR1 as MGHRA and CDR2 as YSYEKL. CDR3 length: 15 amino acids. Deletions cut 3 bases from V and 2 bases from J, with 13 bases between. The CDR3 loop reads CASSQKTVGNTEAFF. The CDR3 region has the DNA TGCGCCAGCAGCCAGAAGACAGTAGGTAACACTGAAGCTTTCTTT.

The gene calls are TRBV6-5 and TRBJ2-1, with 9 bases matching TRBD1. This CDR3 comprises 15 residues. Unmatched junction bases numbered 3, after V lost 2 bases and J lost 4 bases. In germline, CDR1 is MNHEY, CDR2 SVGAGI. The CDR3 DNA reads TGTGCCAGCAGTTACGGGACAGGGTTTTACAATGAGCAGTTCTTC. Protein sequence: CASSYGTGFYNEQFF.

This clone showed up just once. The chain is built from TRBV6-4 and TRBJ2-6; D might be TRBD1 (6 bases). Germline CDR1 is MRHNA and CDR2 is SNTAGT. V lost 5 bases and J lost 0, with 14 bases in between. This CDR3 contains 17 residues. The CDR3 region has the DNA TGTGCCAGCAGTCAACAGGGAAGCCTCTCTGGGGCCAACGTCCTGACTTTC. This gives the protein CASSQQGSLSGANVLTF.

The V gene is TRBV6-4, the J gene TRBJ1-6, with D uncertain. V lost 4 bases, J lost 11 bases, and 12 bases lay in between. CDR1 and CDR2 (germline): MRHNA, SNTAGT. The CDR3 is 13 residues long. CDR3 in amino acids: CASSVSSAAPLHF. The CDR3 DNA follows: TGTGCCAGCAGTGTCAGCAGCGCGGCACCCCTCCACTTT.

This clone was detected a few times. The chain carries TRBV6-1 and TRBJ2-1; D unclear. Trimming removed 4 bases from V and 4 bases from J, with 14 bases in between. The germline CDR1 and CDR2 sequences are MNHNS and SASEGT. The CDR3 length is 15 residues. CDR3 sequence: CASSAPQAYYNEQFF. Here the CDR3 DNA reads TGTGCCAGCAGTGCTCCCCAGGCCTATTACAATGAGCAGTTCTTC.

This chain connects TRBV4-1 to TRBJ2-5; 11 nucleotides agree with TRBD2. The CDR3 contains 18 residues. The V gene's germline CDR1 is MGHRA and CDR2 YSYEKL. V shed 3 bases and J 5 bases; nucleotides not matched to a gene: 14. The CDR3 protein is CASSHPLYSGGDGETQYF. In DNA form, the CDR3 reads TGCGCCAGCAGCCATCCTCTCTATAGCGGGGGGGATGGGGAGACCCAGTACTTC.

V usage is TRBV6-1 and J usage is TRBJ2-5, with 8 bases that match TRBD1. The CDR3 is 15 residues long. Trimming took 2 bases from V and 2 from J; bases not matched to a gene: 4. The germline gives CDR1 MNHNS, CDR2 SASEGT. The CDR3 DNA sequence: TGTGCCAGCAGTGAAACAGGGGGATCACAAGAGACCCAGTACTTC. This sequence encodes CASSETGGSQETQYF.

The chain's CDR3 is CASSSSWGSLVNTIYF. Here the CDR3 DNA reads TGTGCCAGCAGTTCGTCCTGGGGCTCTCTTGTAAACACCATATATTTT. V is TRBV27 and J is TRBJ1-3; D possibly corresponds to TRBD1 (5 bases). Trimming shortened V by 4 bases and J by 6 bases, and 19 bases separated the two germline ends. Germline V gene sequence: CDR1 MNHEY, CDR2 SMNVEV (reference sequence). This CDR3 has 16 amino acids.

The chain joins TRBV27 to TRBJ1-1; D is uncertain. This CDR3 region has 16 residues. Looked up from germline, CDR1 is MNHEY and CDR2 is SMNVEV (reference sequence). Trimming shortened V by 4 bases and J by 7 bases, and 22 bases separated the two germline ends. The CDR3 DNA sequence: TGTGCCAGCAGTTCCCGCGTTTTTGTTCAGGCAGTTGAAGCTTTCTTT. Translating gives CASSSRVFVQAVEAFF.